The clone carrying this T cell receptor beta chain was counted many times. The sample belongs to a study of spatial heterogeneity in lung cancer. Study-level background: Detected beta-chain sequences consistently exceeded alpha-chain sequences.

Every TCR cDNA molecule carried a tag that served as a unique molecular identifier. Each CDR3 protein gets one entry after TCRdb re-called the 5' RACE reads with MiXCR. The repertoire has about 10,000 distinct CDR3 sequences, less than 7% of them found once; the top ten carry 25% to 35%. Time point described: sample taken at primary tumor resection. Unsorted whole RNA samples from tumor, nontumor lung or frozen PBMC were sequenced. The starting material was normal lung tissue next to the tumor, obtained at surgery. The receptor was derived from a male donor with early-stage non-small cell lung cancer.

The CDR3 sequence is CASSATSPVTYEQYF. The DNA of the CDR3 is TGTGCCAGCAGTGCCACCTCCCCCGTAACCTACGAGCAGTACTTC. The chain couples TRBV12-3 or TRBV12-4 to TRBJ2-7; D is undetermined. V was clipped by 5 bases and J by 2 bases, with 16 bases between them. This CDR3 is 15 amino acids long.